This paragraph reports one T cell receptor beta chain. Its antigen is not known. This CDR3 is built from 14 residues. Germline V gives CDR1 GTSNPN, CDR2 SVGIG (reference sequence). V lost 0 bases and J 9 bases, leaving 17 bases between the germline ends. This specimen comes from a study of OX40 agonist ivuxolimab in advanced cancers. Study summary: Ivuxolimab was administered intravenously to patients at 0.01 to 10 mg/kg every 2 weeks. Two patients with cutaneous melanoma and one with hepatocellular carcinoma, three in total, showed partial responses. Study-level findings and limits: Undetermined was the antigen specificity of the expanded peripheral T cells. Mean expanded clone counts were higher in CD8+ than CD4+ T cells.

The data were produced by immunoSEQ multiplex PCR, yet TCRdb's version contains in-frame clones alone and is incomplete. The sample yields roughly 76,000 clones, 84% seen once. The specimen was CD4+ or CD8+ T cells sorted from blood, collected in a trial of the OX40 agonist ivuxolimab. The V and J genes are TRBV30 and TRBJ2-5; D may be TRBD2 (6 bases). The clonotype originates from an adult with an advanced solid tumor such as melanoma, head and neck, liver or kidney cancer. The CDR3 sequence is CAWSVQGSWGAQYF. The CDR3 region has the DNA TGTGCCTGGAGTGTACAAGGTTCTTGGGGGGCCCAGTACTTC. The variable domain in full, completed from reference TRBV30 and TRBJ2-5, reads SQTIHQWPATLVQPVGSPLSLECTVEGTSNPNLYWYRQAAGRGLQLLFYSVGIGQISSEVPQNLSASRPQDRQFILSSKKLLLSDSGFYLCAWSVQGSWGAQYFGPGTRLLVL.